This is a list of T cell receptor beta chains from one sample in a study of cytomegalovirus exposure and HLA in healthy donors. Sequencing was performed with immunoSEQ multiplex PCR; in TCRdb, only in-frame clones are kept and a portion is missing. The sample consists of 150,000 to 250,000 clones, about four fifths of them appearing once. Material: PBMCs. These receptors all come from a girl between 5 and 17 years old in good health and CMV-seropositive. Both conserved end residues are part of each CDR3. D genes are given only for firm matches. The size field is filled for only some rows; it gives once, few, many or a size class.

v_gene	j_gene	abundance	d_gene	CDR3nt	CDR3aa
TRBV7-2	TRBJ1-2	NA	TRBD1	TGTGCCAGCAGCCCTGGACAGGGTTATGGCTACACCTTC	CASSPGQGYGYTF
TRBV7-8	TRBJ1-1	NA	NA	TGTGCCAGCAGCTTCCTTTCTGAAGCTTTCTTT	CASSFLSEAFF
TRBV5-6	TRBJ1-1	NA	TRBD1	TGTGCCAGCAGCTTGTTCGGCCAGGGGGGCACTGAAGCTTTCTTT	CASSLFGQGGTEAFF
TRBV11-3	TRBJ2-5	once	TRBD1	TGTGCCAGCAGCCCCACGACAGGGGGCACTGTGGGGGGAGAGACCCAGTACTTC	CASSPTTGGTVGGETQYF
TRBV5-1	TRBJ2-3	NA	NA	TGCGCCAGCAGCCGGGAAGGGAGCACAGATACGCAGTATTTT	CASSREGSTDTQYF
TRBV27	TRBJ1-5	NA	NA	TGTGCCAGCAGTTTGGGGGGGGAGTATCAGCCCCAGCATTTT	CASSLGGEYQPQHF
TRBV30	TRBJ2-3	NA	TRBD1	TGTGCCTTCTACCGGGACAGGGTGGATACGCAGTATTTT	CAFYRDRVDTQYF
TRBV10-1	TRBJ2-3	NA	NA	TGCGCCAGCAGTATCGGCGCCGGGTCCGAGAGAACAGATACGCAGTATTTT	CASSIGAGSERTDTQYF
TRBV5-1	TRBJ2-3	NA	TRBD2	TGCGCCAGCAGCTTCCTCGGACTAGCGGGGGGGGGTAGCACAGATACGCAGTATTTT	CASSFLGLAGGGSTDTQYF
TRBV15	TRBJ2-7	NA	TRBD1	TGTGCCACCAGCGTCGACAGGGGCTACGAGCAGTACTTC	CATSVDRGYEQYF
TRBV5-4	TRBJ2-7	few	TRBD1	TGTGCCAGCAGCTTGGCTTTGGGACAGGGCTACGAGCAGTACTTC	CASSLALGQGYEQYF
TRBV7-8	TRBJ2-1	NA	NA	TGTGCCAGCAGCTTAGAGGGGGGGTGCTACAATGAGCAGTTCTTC	CASSLEGGCYNEQFF
TRBV5-1	TRBJ1-5	NA	TRBD1	TGCGCCAGCAGCTTGGGACAGGGGGCTATTCAGCCCCAGCATTTT	CASSLGQGAIQPQHF
TRBV9	TRBJ1-6	NA	NA	TGTGCCAGCAGCCCACCGGGACAACGTAATTCACCCCTCCACTTT	CASSPPGQRNSPLHF
TRBV11-2	TRBJ2-7	NA	NA	TGTGCCAGCAGTGAGGCGGCCTCCTACGAGCAGTACTTC	CASSEAASYEQYF
TRBV6-5	TRBJ2-1	once	TRBD2	TGTGCCAGCAGTTCGTGGACTAGGAACAATGAGCAGTTCTTC	CASSSWTRNNEQFF
TRBV5-1	TRBJ2-7	few	TRBD2	TGCGCCAGCAGAGGGAGGGTCTACGAGCAGTACTTC	CASRGRVYEQYF
TRBV6-6	TRBJ1-1	NA	NA	TGTGCCAGCAGTTATGACCAAGGGGTCACTGAAGCTTTCTTT	CASSYDQGVTEAFF
TRBV6-5	TRBJ2-7	NA	NA	TGTGCCAGCACCGACAGGAACCGCTACGAGCAGTACTTC	CASTDRNRYEQYF
TRBV6-5	TRBJ1-6	NA	NA	TGTGCCAGCAGACAGGGTTACAATTCACCCCTCCACTTT	CASRQGYNSPLHF
TRBV6-5	TRBJ1-1	NA	NA	TGTGCCAGCAGTTACTCTCAGGAGAACACTGAAGCTTTCTTT	CASSYSQENTEAFF
TRBV5-5	TRBJ2-1	NA	NA	TGTGCCAGCAGCTTGGCCCACAGGGCTTACAATGAGCAGTTCTTC	CASSLAHRAYNEQFF
TRBV21-1	TRBJ1-1	NA	NA	TGTGCCAGCAGCATCGGGACAGACACTGAAGCTTTCTTT	CASSIGTDTEAFF
TRBV11-3	TRBJ1-1	NA	NA	TGTGCCAGCAGCCAATCACTTGAAGCTTTCTTT	CASSQSLEAFF
TRBV9	TRBJ2-1	NA	NA	TGTGCCAGCAGCGTTAGAGGCAGGGAGGCCTACAATGAGCAGTTCTTC	CASSVRGREAYNEQFF
TRBV12-5	TRBJ2-3	NA	TRBD1	TGTGCTAGTGGTTTGGCCTCGACAGGGTTAGGGGATACGCAGTATTTT	CASGLASTGLGDTQYF
TRBV5-6	TRBJ2-7	NA	NA	TGTGCCAGCAGCTTTGGGGGCAAGCAGTACTTC	CASSFGGKQYF
TRBV4-3	TRBJ1-4	NA	TRBD1	TGCGCCAGCAGCCAAGGGACAGGTCGGTTGTTTTTT	CASSQGTGRLFF
TRBV2	TRBJ2-7	NA	TRBD1	TGTGCCAGCAGCCTGGACAGGTCCTCATACTACGAGCAGTACTTC	CASSLDRSSYYEQYF
TRBV6-5	TRBJ1-1	NA	TRBD1	TGTGCCAGCAGTTTCTCAGGGACAGGGAACACTGAAGCTTTCTTT	CASSFSGTGNTEAFF
TRBV2	TRBJ1-1	NA	NA	TGTGCCACCCCCGGGACACTGAACACTGAAGCTTTCTTT	CATPGTLNTEAFF
TRBV9	TRBJ1-1	NA	NA	TGTGCCAGCAGCAAGAGACAGAACACTGAAGCTTTCTTT	CASSKRQNTEAFF
TRBV9	TRBJ1-4	NA	NA	TGTGCCAGCAGCCCGTTTGGGGAGGGTGAAAAACTGTTTTTT	CASSPFGEGEKLFF